This T cell receptor beta chain was found in a study of cytomegalovirus exposure and HLA in healthy donors. The ends lost 1 base at V and 3 bases at J; junction bases unmatched: 2. Germline V gene lookup returns CDR1 MNHNS and CDR2 SASEGT. There are 14 residues in the CDR3. Notes on this clone: No antigen is known for it.

General observations from the study: The HLA-A and HLA-B alleles of most subjects were reportedly predicted accurately from TCR beta sequences. Some V segments (TRBV6-2 and TRBV6-3 among them) were excluded as indistinguishable.

The primer mix had 60 Vbeta and 13 Jbeta primers. TCRdb's table, derived via immunoSEQ multiplex PCR, lists solely in-frame clones and lacks some. The table lists around 110,000 clones, over 80% of them singletons. The study sampled nominally healthy donors, though unrecorded immune exposures were likely. This TCR came from a man aged 25 to 40 in good health and CMV-seropositive. Sequenced: PBMCs. The chain recombines TRBV6-1 with TRBJ2-7; 8 bases fit TRBD1. CDR3 nucleotide sequence: TGTGCCAGCAGTGAAGGGACAGGGCTCTACGAGCAGTACTTC. This sequence encodes CASSEGTGLYEQYF.